This T cell receptor (beta chain) originates from a study of beta chain features in type 1 diabetes. The study's findings and limits: When Type 1 diabetes patients were examined, their TCRB CDR3s proved moderately but significantly shorter in all four CD4+ subsets.

A CD45RO/CCR7/CD25/CD127/CD95/CD27 panel sorted naive, central memory, regulatory and stem cell-like memory CD4+ cells. The entirety of the isolated RNA underwent reverse transcription, so expressed TCRB transcripts were sequenced. Several million reads were obtained on average from naive, central memory and regulatory T cell samples. Some clones are missing from TCRdb's copy, which holds only in-frame ones; the method was immunoSEQ multiplex PCR. The sample contains 150,000 to 200,000 clones, 63% of which appear only once. The CDR3 is made up of 12 amino acids. V was clipped by 6 bases and J by 7 bases, with 10 bases between them. Germline loops: CDR1 SQVTM, CDR2 ANQGSEA. A word on this clone: Its target is not known.

V usage is TRBV29-1 and J usage is TRBJ1-6; the D gene is possibly TRBD1 (5 bases). This clonotype was obtained from a man aged 25 to 45 with type 1 diabetes. The sample was naive CD4+ T cells from blood. CDR3 in DNA: TGCAGCGTGCGGGACGGCAATTCACCCCTCCACTTT. Translating it yields CSVRDGNSPLHF. Full variable domain (missing parts from reference TRBV29-1 and TRBJ1-6): SAVISQKPSRDICQRGTSLTIQCQVDSQVTMMFWYRQQPGQSLTLIATANQGSEATYESGFVIDKFPISRPNLTFSTLTVSNMSPEDSSIYLCSVRDGNSPLHFGNGTRLTVT.